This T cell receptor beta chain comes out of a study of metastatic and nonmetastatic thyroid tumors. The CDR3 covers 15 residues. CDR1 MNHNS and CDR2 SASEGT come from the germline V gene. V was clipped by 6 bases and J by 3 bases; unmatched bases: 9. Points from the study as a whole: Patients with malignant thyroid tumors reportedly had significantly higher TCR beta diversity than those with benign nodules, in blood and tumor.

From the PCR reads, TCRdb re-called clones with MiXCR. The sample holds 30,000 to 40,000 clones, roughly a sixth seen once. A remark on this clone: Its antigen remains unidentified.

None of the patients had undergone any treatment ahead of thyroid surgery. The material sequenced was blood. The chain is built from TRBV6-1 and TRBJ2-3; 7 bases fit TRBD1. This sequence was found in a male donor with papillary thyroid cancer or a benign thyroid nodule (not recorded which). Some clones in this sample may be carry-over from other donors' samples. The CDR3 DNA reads TGTGCCAGCAGGGGACGACAGGGAAGGACAGATACGCAGTATTTT. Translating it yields CASRGRQGRTDTQYF.